This T cell receptor beta chain originates from a study of T cells in Graves' hyperthyroidism and ophthalmopathy. There are a few counts of this clonotype. Criteria for exclusion of patients were uncontrolled infection, other autoimmune disease, pregnancy or lactation. Using RNA transcripts as the source, TCR beta CDR3 regions were amplified. First-round RT-PCR of the TCR CDR3 relied on the HTBI primer set. TCRdb used MiXCR to reprocess the multiplex PCR reads, holding one entry per CDR3 protein. The sample consists of around 540,000 distinct CDR3 sequences, more than 15% of them appearing once. The length of the CDR3 is 14 residues. Germline trimming cut 6 bases from V and 4 bases from J; bases unmatched to any gene: 7.

V and J are TRBV12-3 or TRBV12-4 and TRBJ1-1; 8 nucleotides match TRBD1. Sample: blood. The receptor comes from a woman aged 25-40 years with Graves' ophthalmopathy. The CDR3 nucleotides read TGTGCCAGCAGCACAGGGGGTGTTCTCACTGAAGCTTTCTTT. The encoded protein is CASSTGGVLTEAFF.